A single sample gave rise to the 24 T cell receptor beta chains below, sequenced in a study of identical twins. TCRdb re-derived calls from the 5' RACE reads in MiXCR, one entry per CDR3 protein. The sample gives 400,000 to 550,000 distinct CDR3 sequences, 14% of which show up once; more than 0.8% is in the top ten. This sample also appeared in a second study, on yellow fever vaccine responses in identical twins.

The sequencing sample was made of CD4+ T cells sorted from blood. These receptors all stem from a woman under 30 in good health.

The DNA for the CDR3 is TGTGCCAGCAGCCTTGGGGGGGCAGGGGGCTACAATGAGCAGTTCTTC. It specifies CASSLGGAGGYNEQFF. The J gene is TRBJ2-1, the V gene TRBV11-3; D tentatively reads TRBD1 or TRBD2 (7 bases each). V lost 5 bases and J lost 3, with 17 bases in between. Germline values: CDR1 SGHNT, CDR2 YENEEA. The length of the CDR3 is 16 residues.

In this sample, this clonotype turned up a few times. The chain employs TRBV7-2 and TRBJ2-1; 7 bases are shared with TRBD2. The CDR3 has 15 amino acids. V was pared by 1 base and J by 9 bases, with 9 bases of the junction left unmatched. CDR1 and CDR2 (germline): SGHTA, FQGNSA. This chain's CDR3 is CASSLEDLRESEQFF. CDR3 nucleotide sequence: TGTGCCAGCAGCTTAGAGGACTTGCGGGAGAGTGAGCAGTTCTTC.

The chain has TRBV6-5 and TRBJ2-1; 7 nucleotides line up with TRBD2. Looked up from germline, CDR1 is MNHEY and CDR2 is SVGAGI. CDR3 size: 15 residues. Trimming cost V 1 base and J 7 bases; bases outside gene matches: 7. DNA of the CDR3: TGTGCCAGCAGTTACTATGGCGGGGGTCCGAATGAGCAGTTCTTC. Translation gives CASSYYGGGPNEQFF.

The sample holds many counts of this clonotype. The rearrangement uses TRBV4-3 and TRBJ2-7, with 14 bases identical to TRBD2. This CDR3 contains 15 residues. In germline, CDR1 is LGHNA, CDR2 YSLEER. J lost 7 bases, V lost 6 bases, and 8 bases had no gene match. In nucleotides, the CDR3 is TGCGCCAGCAGGGATGAGGGACTAGCGGGAGATGAGCAGTACTTC. It encodes CASRDEGLAGDEQYF.

This clonotype has a handful of counts. The J gene is TRBJ2-7, the V gene TRBV7-2; D remains ambiguous. V dropped 5 bases and J dropped 3 bases, with 11 bases sitting between them. Germline-derived CDR1 and CDR2 are SGHTA and FQGNSA. The CDR3 covers 13 residues. This chain's CDR3 is CASSLSQVYEQYF. The CDR3 nucleotides read TGTGCCAGCAGCCTCTCGCAGGTCTACGAGCAGTACTTC.

A few counts support this clonotype. The chain carries TRBV18 and TRBJ2-5; D is ambiguous. Trimming took 2 bases from V and 4 from J, leaving 8 bases between them. Germline lookup yields CDR1 KGHSH and CDR2 LQKENI. The CDR3 is 13 amino acids. CDR3 residues: CASSPVRGETQYF. DNA of the CDR3: TGTGCCAGCTCACCAGTCCGAGGAGAGACCCAGTACTTC.

The genes are TRBV4-1 and TRBJ2-7, with D perhaps assigned TRBD1 or TRBD2 (5 bases each). Germline V gives CDR1 MGHRA, CDR2 YSYEKL. The CDR3 loop spans 16 amino acids. Trimming shortened V by 6 bases and J by 6 bases, and 24 bases separated the two germline ends. CDR3 sequence (DNA): TGCGCCAGCAGGGCTTTTCCCGCTGCAGGGAGACTCGAGCAGTACTTC. Encoded protein: CASRAFPAAGRLEQYF.

CDR3 in DNA: TGTGCCAGCAGCCAAGAGGTTTATATCGGGGAGCTGTTTTTT. Encoded protein: CASSQEVYIGELFF. This chain connects TRBV14 to TRBJ2-2; D gene unclear. CDR1 and CDR2 (germline): SGHDN, FVKESK. CDR3 size: 14 residues. With 0 bases removed from V and 7 bases from J, the gap between germline ends came to 9 bases.

This clonotype was seen a few times. The chain uses TRBV4-2 and TRBJ1-1, with 8 bases aligning to TRBD1. The CDR3 is 16 amino acids. In germline, CDR1 is LGHNA, CDR2 YNFKEQ. The ends lost 0 bases at V and 1 base at J; junction bases unmatched: 4. CDR3 DNA: TGTGCCAGCAGCCAAGATGTAGGACAGGGGAACACTGAAGCTTTCTTT. The encoded protein is CASSQDVGQGNTEAFF.

This clonotype was recorded at least ten times. The V and J genes are TRBV12-3 or TRBV12-4 and TRBJ2-7, with a tentative D call TRBD2 (5 bases). The CDR3 is 11 amino acids. V lost 4 bases and J lost 7, with 8 bases in between. As DNA, the CDR3 is TGTGCCAGCAGTTCACTAGGAGAGCAGTACTTC. Translated: CASSSLGEQYF.

The CDR3 nucleotides are TGTGCCAGCAGGCACGCGGGGGGGACAGCGCAGTATTTT. Amino acids: CASRHAGGTAQYF. The rearrangement joins TRBV12-3 or TRBV12-4 to TRBJ2-3; 9 nucleotides align to TRBD2. CDR3 length: 13 residues. With V trimmed by 6 bases and J by 10 bases, 8 bases remained unmatched.

This clonotype was seen a few times. The V gene is TRBV4-1, the J gene TRBJ1-1; 9 bases fit TRBD1. From germline, CDR1 is MGHRA and CDR2 YSYEKL. CDR3 length: 16 residues. V lost 3 bases and J lost 1; bases outside the gene matches: 6. CDR3 residues: CASSHRTGARNTEAFF. CDR3 nucleotides: TGCGCCAGCAGCCACCGGACAGGGGCGAGGAACACTGAAGCTTTCTTT.

The chain uses TRBV24-1 and TRBJ2-5; 13 bases map to TRBD2. This CDR3 has 16 residues. After removal of 8 bases from V and 3 bases from J, the junction contained 8 bases not matched to a gene. Germline loops: CDR1 KGHDR, CDR2 SFDVKD. The CDR3 nucleotides read TGTGCCACCAACAGACTAGCGGGAGGTACTGAAGAGACCCAGTACTTC. Translating gives CATNRLAGGTEETQYF.

At least ten counts were recorded for this clonotype. The chain joins TRBV6-5 to TRBJ1-1; no firm D call. Germline V lookup: CDR1 MNHEY, CDR2 SVGAGI. The CDR3 spans 14 residues. Trimming took 0 bases from V and 1 from J, leaving 6 bases between them. The CDR3 here is CASSYSAGNTEAFF. As DNA, the CDR3 is TGTGCCAGCAGTTACTCGGCAGGGAACACTGAAGCTTTCTTT.

The rearrangement links TRBV29-1 to TRBJ2-7; 8 bases line up with TRBD1. The ends lost 4 bases at V and 4 bases at J; junction bases unmatched: 9. The CDR3 loop spans 14 amino acids. Germline V CDR1 and CDR2: SQVTM, ANQGSEA. The CDR3 here is CSVGHPQGAYEQYF. The CDR3 DNA reads TGCAGCGTTGGCCACCCCCAGGGGGCTTACGAGCAGTACTTC.

The V gene is TRBV3-1, the J gene TRBJ1-4; no definite D call. CDR3 size: 15 residues. Trimming removed 4 bases at V and 7 bases at J, with 16 bases between. CDR1 is LGHDT and CDR2 is YNNKEL in the germline V gene (reference sequence). The DNA for the CDR3 is TGTGCCAGCAGCCGTCTTGGGAGCGGCGTTGAAAAACTGTTTTTT. Translated, it gives CASSRLGSGVEKLFF.

This clonotype was seen a handful of times. V gene TRBV29-1 combines with J gene TRBJ1-1; the D is unclear. The CDR3 sequence is 12 residues long. V lost 0 bases and J 0 bases, leaving 2 bases between the germline ends. CDR1 is SQVTM and CDR2 is ANQGSEA in the germline V gene. The DNA of the CDR3 is TGCAGCGTTGAAGAGGTGAACACTGAAGCTTTCTTT. It is translated as CSVEEVNTEAFF.

The rearrangement links TRBV19 to TRBJ1-5; 11 bases match TRBD1. The trim removed 4 bases at V and 6 bases at J, leaving 8 bases unmatched. Looked up from germline, CDR1 is LNHDA and CDR2 is SQIVND (reference sequence). The length of the CDR3 is 16 residues. CDR3 in DNA: TGTGCCAGTAGTAAACCGGACAGGGGGCTCGGTCAGCCCCAGCATTTT. Its translation: CASSKPDRGLGQPQHF.

Regarding this clonotype: Just one base apart from a much larger clone, this may be a read error. This chain joins TRBV7-8 and TRBJ2-4; D might be TRBD1 (5 bases). V lost 2 bases, J lost 0 bases, and 8 bases lay in between. The CDR3 runs to 15 residues. The germline CDR1 and CDR2 sequences are SGHVS and FQNEAQ. The CDR3 DNA sequence: TGTGCCAGCAGCTTACCAGGGCTAGCCAAAAACATTCAGTACTTC. It translates to CASSLPGLAKNIQYF.

This clonotype has more than one count but fewer than ten. The gene calls are TRBV20-1 and TRBJ2-3, with TRBD2 identical over 9 bases. Germline V gene data show CDR1 as DFQATT and CDR2 as SNEGSKA (reference sequence). The CDR3 contains 15 residues. The J segment lost 6 bases and the V segment lost 1 base, leaving 8 bases of the junction unmatched. CDR3 loop: CSARVLAGLRDTQYF. In nucleotides, the CDR3 is TGCAGTGCTAGAGTGCTAGCGGGGCTCAGGGATACGCAGTATTTT.

The J gene is TRBJ2-5, the V gene TRBV18, with no clear D. Trimming left V 8 bases short and J 7 bases short, with 20 bases between. Germline assignment: CDR1 KGHSH and CDR2 LQKENI. The CDR3 is 14 amino acids. The CDR3, as DNA: TGTGCCAGCACCGACCTGGATGTGATGGGGACCCAGTACTTC. Translation gives CASTDLDVMGTQYF.

This chain connects TRBV28 to TRBJ2-2, with 7 bases aligning to TRBD1. The CDR3 consists of 15 residues. CDR1 MDHEN and CDR2 SYDVKM come from the germline V gene. V was clipped by 5 bases and J by 6 bases; unmatched bases: 9. CDR3 in amino acids: CASSPSDRAAGELFF. CDR3 coding DNA: TGTGCCAGCAGTCCGAGCGACAGGGCGGCCGGGGAGCTGTTTTTT.

The rearrangement links TRBV15 to TRBJ1-1; no clear D gene. Germline CDR1 is LNHNV and CDR2 is YYDKDF (reference sequence). This CDR3 is built from 14 residues. V lost 0 bases to trimming and J lost 0 bases, with 5 bases between them. The chain's CDR3 is CATSREGMNTEAFF. The CDR3 DNA sequence: TGTGCCACCAGCAGAGAAGGAATGAACACTGAAGCTTTCTTT. Supplemented by reference TRBV15 and TRBJ1-1, the full variable domain reads DAMVIQNPRYQVTQFGKPVTLSCSQTLNHNVMYWYQQKSSQAPKLLFHYYDKDFNNEADTPDNFQSRRPNTSFCFLDIRSPGLGDTAMYLCATSREGMNTEAFFGQGTRLTVV.

The rearrangement links TRBV12-3 or TRBV12-4 to TRBJ2-6; D remains unclear. The CDR3 contains 13 residues. Trimming took 11 bases from V and 0 from J, leaving 8 bases between them. The CDR3 DNA reads TGTGCCGCGCGAGTCTCTGGGGCCAACGTCCTGACTTTC. Translated, it gives CAARVSGANVLTF.